This entry is about one T cell receptor (beta chain). As yet, its antigen is unknown. The data originate from a study of T-cell memory formation after mild COVID-19. Study information: Most TCR clusters belonged to a single donor. General observations from the study: Whether day 37 second-wave clones are SARS-CoV-2-specific was not confirmed. Clones contracting over day 15 to 85 were CD4/CD8 balanced, with later expanders leaning CD4+.

CDR1 is DFQATT and CDR2 is SNEGSKA in the germline V gene (reference sequence). Trimming pared 0 bases from V and 4 bases from J, leaving 3 bases between. The CDR3 covers 11 residues. TCRdb re-derived calls from the 5' RACE reads in MiXCR, one entry per CDR3 protein. Of around 250,000 distinct CDR3 sequences in the sample, roughly 14% were seen once. The sample comprised PBMCs or a T cell subset sorted from them (not recorded which). This chain joins TRBV20-1 and TRBJ1-1; D remains unclear. This receptor was identified in an adult woman who had mild COVID-19 (a few samples of this study predate the infection). Cell type and time point are not known. This CDR3 is CSARDGTEAFF. The CDR3 DNA follows: TGCAGTGCTAGAGATGGCACTGAAGCTTTCTTT.